This TCR beta chain was profiled in a study of beta chain features in type 1 diabetes. Study results and limitations: Resolution of whether HLA type affects TCRB rearrangement was not achieved here. In every one of the four CD4+ subsets, TCRB CDR3s were moderately but significantly shorter in Type 1 diabetes patients.

Notes on this clone: Its antigen remains unknown.

Between the trimmed V and J ends, which lost 0 bases and 5 bases, there was a span of 15 bases. CDR1 LGHNA and CDR2 YNFKEQ come from the germline V gene. CDR3 length: 16 residues. What was sequenced were expressed TCRB transcripts, since all of the isolated RNA had been reverse transcribed. Naive, central memory and regulatory T cell samples averaged about 3.5 million reads. Using immunoSEQ multiplex PCR, the repertoire was profiled, and TCRdb retains in-frame clones only, with some absent. The sample holds 140,000 or so clones, approximately 13% seen once. The sequence came from a man younger than 30 with type 1 diabetes. The sample consisted of central memory CD4+ T cells from blood. J is TRBJ2-3 and V is TRBV4-2, with unresolved D. The DNA of the CDR3 is TGTGCCAGCAGCCAAGAAAGGACCCGTCTAGGAGATACGCAGTATTTT. Residues: CASSQERTRLGDTQYF.